This T cell receptor (beta chain) was sequenced during a study of T cell responses to AZD1222 COVID-19 vaccine. Whole-study findings and limits: Across the whole spike, CD4 TCRs peaked at regions 160-218 and 743-854. The donors showed a predominance of white British ancestry and of females, with possible underestimation of clonal diversity. Vaccination with two AZD1222 doses was followed by a rise in Spike-specific TCR breadth and depth.

Germline values: CDR1 LGHDT, CDR2 YNNKEL (reference sequence). The CDR3 consists of 15 residues. V lost 1 base, J lost 5 bases, and 13 bases lay in between. Regarding this clone: Its specificity is unknown.

TCRdb's copy holds only in-frame clones and misses some; the assay was immunoSEQ multiplex PCR. The sample contains 90,000 to 95,000 clones, around nine tenths of which appear only once. The origin of this receptor is an adult in good health. This material consisted of peripheral blood, taken on day 0 of AZD1222 vaccination. V is TRBV3-1 (or the pseudogene TRBV3-2) and J is TRBJ2-3; TRBD2 might be the D (6 bases). CDR3 sequence reads: CASSQAGAGGDTQYF. CDR3 bases: TGTGCCAGCAGCCAAGCGGGAGCGGGCGGAGATACGCAGTATTTT.